This paragraph reports one TCR beta chain. The target antigen is unknown. The data were taken from a study of T cell repertoires in cytomegalovirus infection. Study-level background: Recently identified HLA-C-restricted CMV epitopes were used, and well-studied HLA-B-restricted CMV epitopes were used as well. Points from the study as a whole: In two of eight donors, the top clonotype was HLA-C-restricted CMV-specific.

TCRdb re-analysed the reads in MiXCR, keeping a single row per CDR3 protein. The data show some 800,000 distinct CDR3 sequences, 32% seen once. Trimming shortened V by 0 bases and J by 4 bases, and 19 bases separated the two germline ends. The CDR3 has 18 amino acids. Germline loops: CDR1 SGHDN, CDR2 FVKESK. This specimen was cultured CD8+ T cells from PBMCs, taken from culture after CMV antigen stimulation. The receptor was derived from a human donor in good health (CMV status not recorded). Some clones in this sample may be carry-over from other donors' samples. The chain is built from TRBV14 and TRBJ2-1; D may match TRBD1 or TRBD2 (6 bases each). CDR3 sequence: CASSQDSELRGPYNEQFF. The CDR3 bases are TGTGCCAGCAGCCAAGATTCGGAGCTCCGGGGGCCTTACAATGAGCAGTTCTTC.